These 29 T cell receptor beta chains were sequenced from one sample in a study of blood T cell repertoires in COVID-19. Measured with immunoSEQ multiplex PCR; TCRdb has only the in-frame clones, and not every one. The sample yields 200,000 to 250,000 clones, 84% seen once. The material sequenced was peripheral blood. These receptors were taken from a man aged 25-45 years with active or convalescent COVID-19.

The gene calls are TRBV14 and TRBJ2-4, with TRBD1 as a possible D gene (6 bases). V dropped 1 base and J dropped 0 bases, with 10 bases sitting between them. This CDR3 has 16 residues. CDR1 and CDR2 (germline): SGHDN, FVKESK. The CDR3 is CASSQARGRAKNIQYF. The CDR3 DNA follows: TGTGCCAGCAGCCAAGCTAGGGGGAGAGCCAAAAACATTCAGTACTTC. The whole variable domain, remainder taken from reference TRBV14 and TRBJ2-4, is EAGVTQFPSHSVIEKGQTVTLRCDPISGHDNLYWYRRVMGKEIKFLLHFVKESKQDESGMPNNRFLAERTGGTYSTLKVQPAELEDSGVYFCASSQARGRAKNIQYFGAGTRLSVL.

This chain uses TRBV6-5 with TRBJ1-2, with 10 bases lining up with TRBD1. Germline-derived CDR1 and CDR2 are MNHEY and SVGAGI. The CDR3 contains 14 residues. V dropped 6 bases and J dropped 4; count of bases not matched to a gene: 5. CDR3 in amino acids: CASSRRQGAYGYTF. Written as DNA, the CDR3 is TGTGCCAGCAGCCGACGACAGGGGGCCTATGGCTACACCTTC.

The chain joins TRBV20-1 to TRBJ2-3; 7 nucleotides align to TRBD2. V shed 5 bases, J shed 6 bases, and the junction held 2 bases outside the gene matches. Germline loops: CDR1 DFQATT, CDR2 SNEGSKA (reference sequence). The CDR3 loop spans 11 amino acids. The CDR3 protein is CSAGGGDTQYF. CDR3 DNA sequence: TGCAGTGCTGGGGGGGGTGATACGCAGTATTTT.

The gene calls are TRBV6-2 or TRBV6-3 and TRBJ2-7; 15 positions match TRBD2. The CDR3 runs to 17 residues. Germline loops: CDR1 MNHEY, CDR2 SVGEGT. Trimming at V came to 0 bases and at J to 4 bases, leaving 4 bases not matched to a gene. The CDR3 DNA is TGTGCCAGCAGTTACTCCGGGACTAGCGGGAGGTGGTACGAGCAGTACTTC. This sequence encodes CASSYSGTSGRWYEQYF.

The V and J genes are TRBV6-2 or TRBV6-3 and TRBJ2-5, with D tentatively TRBD1 (7 bases). Germline V gene lookup returns CDR1 MNHEY and CDR2 SVGEGT. The CDR3 sequence is 16 residues long. V was clipped by 4 bases and J by 3 bases, with 18 bases between them. CDR3 in amino acids: CASSFRRGHPKETQYF. The DNA for the CDR3 is TGTGCCAGCAGTTTTAGGAGGGGGCATCCCAAAGAGACCCAGTACTTC.

The J gene is TRBJ1-1, the V gene TRBV6-5; D is uncertain. Looked up from germline, CDR1 is MNHEY and CDR2 is SVGAGI. V was trimmed by 5 bases and J by 4 bases, leaving 11 bases between them. The CDR3 loop spans 13 amino acids. CDR3 sequence (DNA): TGTGCCAGCAGTCCCGAGGTTGGCACTGAAGCTTTCTTT. This gives the protein CASSPEVGTEAFF.

The V call is TRBV30, the J call TRBJ2-4, with TRBD1 identical over 8 bases. V was pared by 7 bases and J by 4 bases, with 3 bases of the junction left unmatched. Germline loops: CDR1 GTSNPN, CDR2 SVGIG (reference sequence). The CDR3 is 12 residues long. Written as DNA, the CDR3 is TGTGCCTACCGACAGGGGAAAAACATTCAGTACTTC. Translated: CAYRQGKNIQYF.

The J gene is TRBJ1-1, the V gene TRBV6-6, with no clear D. The V end lost 4 bases, the J end lost 5 bases, and 8 bases lay between the germline ends. Germline values: CDR1 MNHNY, CDR2 SVGAGI (reference sequence). This CDR3 comprises 12 residues. CDR3 in DNA: TGTGCCAGCAGTTTCGGGGATACTGAAGCTTTCTTT. It codes for CASSFGDTEAFF.

V is TRBV28 and J is TRBJ1-3; perhaps TRBD1 as D (6 bases). The germline CDR1 and CDR2 sequences are MDHEN and SYDVKM. The CDR3 loop spans 17 amino acids. V was clipped by 7 bases and J by 2 bases, with 21 bases between them. The CDR3 nucleotides read TGTGCCAGCACTCGGTCCCCGGGACAAAAGGCTGGAAACACCATATATTTT. This codes for CASTRSPGQKAGNTIYF. The variable domain in full, completed from reference TRBV28 and TRBJ1-3, reads DVKVTQSSRYLVKRTGEKVFLECVQDMDHENMFWYRQDPGLGLRLIYFSYDVKMKEKGDIPEGYSVSREKKERFSLILESASTNQTSMYLCASTRSPGQKAGNTIYFGEGSWLTVV.

The rearrangement joins TRBV9 to TRBJ2-7; the D is unclear. From germline, CDR1 is SGDLS and CDR2 YYNGEE. The CDR3 runs 12 residues. V was clipped by 3 bases and J by 2 bases, with 6 bases between them. The CDR3 DNA reads as TGTGCCAGCAGCGCTCGTGCCTACGAGCAGTACTTC. This sequence encodes CASSARAYEQYF. Combining the CDR3 with reference TRBV9 and TRBJ2-7 gives the whole variable domain DSGVTQTPKHLITATGQRVTLRCSPRSGDLSVYWYQQSLDQGLQFLIQYYNGEERAKGNILERFSAQQFPDLHSELNLSSLELGDSALYFCASSARAYEQYFGPGTRLTVT.

The genes are TRBV11-2 and TRBJ2-1, with 8 nucleotides matching TRBD1. The V segment lost 1 base and the J segment 8 bases; nucleotides outside the gene matches: 1. Germline V gene data show CDR1 as SGHAT and CDR2 as FQNNGV. There are 13 residues in the CDR3. The CDR3 DNA reads as TGTGCCAGCAGCTTAGGGACAGGGTATGAGCAGTTCTTC. Translation gives CASSLGTGYEQFF. The variable domain in full, with the rest retrieved from reference TRBV11-2 and TRBJ2-1, is EAGVAQSPRYKIIEKRQSVAFWCNPISGHATLYWYQQILGQGPKLLIQFQNNGVVDDSQLPKDRFSAERLKGVDSTLKIQPAKLEDSAVYLCASSLGTGYEQFFGPGTRLTVL.

The gene calls are TRBV2 and TRBJ1-5, with 7 bases that match TRBD1. With V trimmed by 7 bases and J by 2 bases, 8 bases remained unmatched. Germline lookup yields CDR1 SNHLY and CDR2 FYNNEI. CDR3 length equals 15 residues. CDR3 bases: TGTGCCAGCAAGAAGGGGGCGCGTGGCAATCAGCCCCAGCATTTT. Protein sequence: CASKKGARGNQPQHF. Combining the CDR3 with reference TRBV2 and TRBJ1-5 gives the whole variable domain EPEVTQTPSHQVTQMGQEVILRCVPISNHLYFYWYRQILGQKVEFLVSFYNNEISEKSEIFDDQFSVERPDGSNFTLKIRSTKLEDSAMYFCASKKGARGNQPQHFGDGTRLSIL.

The chain recombines TRBV5-1 with TRBJ1-1; TRBD1 is a possible D gene (6 bases). Germline V CDR1 and CDR2: SGHRS, YFSETQ. Trimming removed 6 bases at V and 3 bases at J, with 12 bases between. This CDR3 is built from 13 residues. CDR3 sequence: CASTYSGDTEAFF. The CDR3 DNA reads TGCGCCAGCACCTACTCAGGGGACACTGAAGCTTTCTTT.

The chain joins TRBV28 to TRBJ2-2; 10 positions match TRBD1. The CDR3 runs to 17 residues. CDR1 and CDR2 from the germline V gene are MDHEN and SYDVKM. The V and J ends lost 6 bases and 5 bases, in that order; junction bases with no gene match: 12. The CDR3 nucleotides are TGTGCCAGCAGGCCCCGACAGGGGGCTGAGGGTACCGGGGAGCTGTTTTTT. This encodes CASRPRQGAEGTGELFF. Filled out from reference TRBV28 and TRBJ2-2, the complete variable domain reads DVKVTQSSRYLVKRTGEKVFLECVQDMDHENMFWYRQDPGLGLRLIYFSYDVKMKEKGDIPEGYSVSREKKERFSLILESASTNQTSMYLCASRPRQGAEGTGELFFGEGSRLTVL.

The chain has TRBV4-1 and TRBJ1-4; D may be TRBD1 (5 bases). The germline V gene encodes CDR1 MGHRA and CDR2 YSYEKL. The ends were cut back, 3 bases at V and 11 bases at J, with 13 bases in the middle. The CDR3 length is 13 residues. CDR3 residues: CASSQMAGLKLFF. CDR3 coding DNA: TGCGCCAGCAGCCAGATGGCGGGACTTAAACTGTTTTTT.

The V gene is TRBV18, the J gene TRBJ1-1; D possibly corresponds to TRBD1 (5 bases). The CDR3 runs to 16 residues. The V gene's germline CDR1 is KGHSH and CDR2 LQKENI. V was trimmed by 0 bases and J by 0 bases, leaving 11 bases between them. CDR3 sequence reads: CASSPPGLSMNTEAFF. CDR3 sequence (DNA): TGTGCCAGCTCACCACCGGGGCTCTCCATGAACACTGAAGCTTTCTTT.

This rearrangement joins TRBV7-2 to TRBJ1-5; D is undetermined. V was trimmed by 3 bases and J by 6 bases, leaving 12 bases between them. This CDR3 is built from 14 residues. The germline gives CDR1 SGHTA, CDR2 FQGNSA. The CDR3 is CASSLGRNGQPQHF. CDR3 in DNA: TGTGCCAGCAGCTTGGGCCGGAACGGTCAGCCCCAGCATTTT.

This chain uses TRBV28 with TRBJ2-2, with 9 bases identical to TRBD2. This CDR3 has 15 amino acids. From germline, CDR1 is MDHEN and CDR2 SYDVKM. With 2 bases clipped from V and 5 bases from J, the junction kept 3 bases outside the gene matches. The CDR3 is CASSLLAGWTGELFF. CDR3 in DNA: TGTGCCAGCAGTTTACTAGCGGGATGGACCGGGGAGCTGTTTTTT.

This clone came up once. V usage is TRBV5-1 and J usage is TRBJ2-4; 8 nucleotides align to TRBD1. CDR1 and CDR2 from the germline V gene are SGHRS and YFSETQ. The CDR3 spans 16 residues. V gave up 3 bases and J gave up 4 bases; unmatched junction bases: 9. CDR3 in DNA: TGCGCCAGCAGCTCGCCATTAACAGGGGGTAAAAACATTCAGTACTTC. This translates into CASSSPLTGGKNIQYF.

The chain is built from TRBV5-1 and TRBJ1-4; D is uncertain. This CDR3 region has 14 residues. Germline V CDR1 and CDR2: SGHRS, YFSETQ. The V end was cut by 0 bases, the J end by 7 bases, with 10 bases between. CDR3 protein: CASSLGLDGEKLFF. CDR3 sequence (DNA): TGCGCCAGCAGCTTGGGACTGGATGGTGAAAAACTGTTTTTT.

The chain is built from TRBV5-6 and TRBJ1-6; the match to TRBD1 covers 8 bases. The CDR3 length is 15 residues. V lost 4 bases and J lost 3; bases outside the gene matches: 3. CDR1 SGHDT and CDR2 YYEEEE come from the germline V gene. CDR3 sequence: CASSPTGVYNSPLHF. The CDR3 DNA follows: TGTGCCAGCAGCCCGACAGGGGTCTATAATTCACCCCTCCACTTT.

J is TRBJ1-3 and V is TRBV4-2; 7 nucleotides match TRBD1. This CDR3 has 20 residues. Germline CDR1 is LGHNA and CDR2 is YNFKEQ. The trim removed 1 base at V and 1 base at J, leaving 16 bases unmatched. The CDR3 loop reads CASSQVSPLRGQLSGNTIYF. The CDR3 DNA sequence: TGTGCCAGCAGCCAAGTCAGCCCCCTAAGGGGACAGCTGTCTGGAAACACCATATATTTT.

This clone was observed once. The J gene is TRBJ2-3, the V gene TRBV7-2; 15 bases agree with TRBD2. V gave up 7 bases and J gave up 5 bases; unmatched junction bases: 7. CDR3 size: 16 residues. Germline V CDR1 and CDR2: SGHTA, FQGNSA. CDR3 loop: CASTRTSGGAGDTQYF. CDR3 sequence (DNA): TGTGCCAGCACCAGGACTAGCGGGGGGGCGGGAGATACGCAGTATTTT.

CDR3 bases: TGCGCCAGCAGCTTCTCGAACAGGGGGAACACTGAAGCTTTCTTT. This sequence encodes CASSFSNRGNTEAFF. V and J are TRBV5-1 and TRBJ1-1, with 7 bases matching TRBD1. With V trimmed by 2 bases and J by 1 base, 5 bases remained unmatched. Germline lookup yields CDR1 SGHRS and CDR2 YFSETQ. This CDR3 spans 15 amino acids.

This sequence joins TRBV7-8 and TRBJ2-2; tentatively, D is TRBD2 (6 bases). The V end was cut by 6 bases, the J end by 14 bases, with 22 bases between. Germline V gene data show CDR1 as SGHVS and CDR2 as FQNEAQ. This CDR3 comprises 14 residues. The CDR3 region is CASSPWDSSRYLFF. CDR3 coding DNA: TGTGCCAGCAGTCCCTGGGACTCCTCTAGATATCTGTTTTTT.

The chain couples TRBV12-3 or TRBV12-4 to TRBJ2-7, with D possibly being TRBD2 (5 bases). This CDR3 region has 13 residues. V dropped 6 bases and J dropped 0 bases, with 9 bases sitting between them. The DNA of the CDR3 is TGTGCCAGCAGCCCCGGGGTCTCCTACGAGCAGTACTTC. As protein: CASSPGVSYEQYF.

The rearrangement links TRBV27 to TRBJ1-1, with 7 bases that match TRBD1. V lost 6 bases and J lost 3; bases outside the gene matches: 7. The CDR3 is 14 amino acids. Germline V gives CDR1 MNHEY, CDR2 SMNVEV (reference sequence). Here the CDR3 reads CASSQDRAYTEAFF. Written as DNA, the CDR3 is TGTGCCAGCAGCCAAGACAGGGCATACACTGAAGCTTTCTTT.

The chain carries TRBV10-2 and TRBJ2-7; 9 bases are shared with TRBD1. The CDR3 totals 14 residues. With V trimmed by 3 bases and J by 7 bases, 7 bases remained unmatched. The germline V gene encodes CDR1 WSHSY and CDR2 SAAADI. As DNA, the CDR3 is TGCGCCAGCAGTGAAGGACAGGGGCGGAGAGAGCAGTACTTC. This encodes CASSEGQGRREQYF.

Turning to this clone: The same CDR3 arises from other DNA sequences in this sample as well. The chain links TRBV28 to TRBJ2-7; D is uncertain. The ends were cut back, 2 bases at V and 4 bases at J, with 6 bases in the middle. The germline gives CDR1 MDHEN, CDR2 SYDVKM. This CDR3 is 12 amino acids long. CDR3 DNA sequence: TGTGCCAGCAGTTTAATCGGGTACGAGCAGTACTTC. As protein: CASSLIGYEQYF.